These T cell receptor beta chains were read from a single sample in a study of T cells in localized non-small cell lung cancer. Clones were read by immunoSEQ multiplex PCR, and TCRdb kept only the in-frame ones, dropping some. The sample lists 53,000 or so clones; approximately 88% were seen once. Sequenced material: peripheral blood mononuclear cells, taken before any cancer treatment. The source is a man between 40 and 70 years old with stage III lung adenocarcinoma. The CDR3 runs from the conserved cysteine through the conserved F or W. The order of the fields is clone size, D gene, V gene, J gene, CDR3 DNA, CDR3 protein. The D gene is left open where the match is weak. Size tells how often a clone was seen (once, few, many) or the class of an expanded clone, and some rows leave it out.

-	TRBD2	TRBV19	TRBJ2-5	TGTGCCAGTAGTCGGACTAGCGGTGAAGAGACCCAGTACTTC	CASSRTSGEETQYF
once	TRBD1	TRBV29-1	TRBJ1-5	TGCAGCGTTGCAACAGGGGGCGAGCCCCAGCATTTT	CSVATGGEPQHF
-	TRBD2	TRBV4-1	TRBJ2-1	TGCGCCAGCAGCCCGCTGGAGGGTCTAGCGGACTACAATGAGCAGTTCTTC	CASSPLEGLADYNEQFF
-	-	TRBV5-6	TRBJ1-2	TGTGCCAGCAGCTTGTCGGGGATAAATGGCTACACCTTC	CASSLSGINGYTF
-	TRBD2	TRBV14	TRBJ2-5	TGTGCCAGCAGCCAAGCACTAGCGGAACAAGAGACCCAGTACTTC	CASSQALAEQETQYF
-	TRBD1	TRBV29-1	TRBJ1-1	TGCAGCGTCCGACAGGGGGACACTGAAGCTTTCTTT	CSVRQGDTEAFF
-	-	TRBV5-1	TRBJ2-7	TGCGCCAGCAGCTTGGTTTCTCTGACACCGGCTAGCTCCTACGAGCAGTACTTC	CASSLVSLTPASSYEQYF
-	-	TRBV5-6	TRBJ2-2	TGTGCCAGCAGCCTGGAGCGGTTCATGAACACCGGGGAGCTGTTTTTT	CASSLERFMNTGELFF
-	TRBD2	TRBV19	TRBJ2-3	TGTGCCACCAATGGAGGGAGGGTAGGAACAGATACGCAGTATTTT	CATNGGRVGTDTQYF
few	-	TRBV30	TRBJ1-2	TGTGCCTGGAGTAGACAGTCCGGTGGCTACACCTTC	CAWSRQSGGYTF
-	-	TRBV6-1	TRBJ2-3	TGTGCCAGCAGTGTTAAGGGGACTAGCACAGATACGCAGTATTTT	CASSVKGTSTDTQYF
-	TRBD1	TRBV10-2	TRBJ2-5	TGCGCCAGCAGTGGCCTCATCGGGACAGAAGAGACCCAGTACTTC	CASSGLIGTEETQYF
-	-	TRBV18	TRBJ1-3	TGTGCCAGCTCACCACCCACAGGTGGAAACACCATATATTTT	CASSPPTGGNTIYF
-	-	TRBV7-9	TRBJ2-1	TGTGCCAGCAGCTCGAAAGGGGGCTCCTACAATGAGCAGTTCTTC	CASSSKGGSYNEQFF
once	-	TRBV11-2	TRBJ1-1	TGTGCCAGCAGCTTAGTTGGGGACACTGAAGCTTTCTTT	CASSLVGDTEAFF
-	TRBD1	TRBV6-5	TRBJ1-5	TGTGCCAGCAACGGACAGGGGGCGAATCAGCCCCAGCATTTT	CASNGQGANQPQHF
once	TRBD1	TRBV2	TRBJ1-1	TGTGCCAGCAGTGAAGCCCCCCCGGGACAGGAGAACACTGAAGCTTTCTTT	CASSEAPPGQENTEAFF
-	-	TRBV2	TRBJ2-3	TGTGCCAGCGGCAGGGGTTCGGATACGCAGTATTTT	CASGRGSDTQYF
-	TRBD1	TRBV19	TRBJ2-1	TGTGCCAGTAGTATGCTTCTTACGGGACAGAGTTACAATGAGCAGTTCTTC	CASSMLLTGQSYNEQFF
-	TRBD1	TRBV10-3	TRBJ1-2	TGTGCCATCAGTGAGTCAAGGGACAGGGGGTTCTATGGCTACACCTTC	CAISESRDRGFYGYTF
-	TRBD1	TRBV6-6	TRBJ1-1	TGTGCCAGCAGCGGACAGGGTGTGGGGGCTGAAGCTTTCTTT	CASSGQGVGAEAFF
-	TRBD2	TRBV18	TRBJ2-3	TGTGCCAGCTCACCCGGGACTAGCGGGGTTTTCACAGATACGCAGTATTTT	CASSPGTSGVFTDTQYF
-	-	TRBV7-2	TRBJ2-5	TGTGCCAGCAGCCCCTACGGACAATCAAACCAAGAGACCCAGTACTTC	CASSPYGQSNQETQYF
-	-	TRBV9	TRBJ1-1	TGTGCCAGCAGCGCATACAGTTCCCTCATGAACACTGAAGCTTTCTTT	CASSAYSSLMNTEAFF
-	-	TRBV19	TRBJ2-2	TGTGCCAGTAGTATAAGGGCAGCGAACACCGGGGAGCTGTTTTTT	CASSIRAANTGELFF
-	-	TRBV7-2	TRBJ2-5	TGTGCCAGCAGCTTAGATTTGAGGGCTGCGGTGTACTTC	CASSLDLRAAVYF